This T cell receptor beta chain stems from a study of blood T cell repertoires in COVID-19. Whole-study context: The United States, Italy and Spain were the sources of the acute and convalescent COVID-19 samples.

This CDR3 is built from 13 residues. Trimming removed 1 base from V and 1 base from J, with 8 bases in between. Germline CDR1 reads GTSNPN; CDR2 reads SVGIG (reference sequence). Under the authors' procedure: Quantification of nucleated cells was approximated via reference gene primer amplification. Sequencing used immunoSEQ multiplex PCR; TCRdb keeps in-frame clones, though not all of them. That table furnishes V, J and clone size, whereas the DNA furnished D and trimming. The sample lists approximately 350,000 clones, under 95% occurring once. Sequencing was carried out using peripheral blood. The clonotype originates from a woman aged 18-29 years who had recovered from COVID-19. V gene TRBV30 combines with J gene TRBJ2-7; D might be TRBD1 (6 bases). The DNA for the CDR3 is TGTGCCTGGAGTGCTACAGGGTCCTACGAGCAGTACGTC. Its protein is CAWSATGSYEQYV.